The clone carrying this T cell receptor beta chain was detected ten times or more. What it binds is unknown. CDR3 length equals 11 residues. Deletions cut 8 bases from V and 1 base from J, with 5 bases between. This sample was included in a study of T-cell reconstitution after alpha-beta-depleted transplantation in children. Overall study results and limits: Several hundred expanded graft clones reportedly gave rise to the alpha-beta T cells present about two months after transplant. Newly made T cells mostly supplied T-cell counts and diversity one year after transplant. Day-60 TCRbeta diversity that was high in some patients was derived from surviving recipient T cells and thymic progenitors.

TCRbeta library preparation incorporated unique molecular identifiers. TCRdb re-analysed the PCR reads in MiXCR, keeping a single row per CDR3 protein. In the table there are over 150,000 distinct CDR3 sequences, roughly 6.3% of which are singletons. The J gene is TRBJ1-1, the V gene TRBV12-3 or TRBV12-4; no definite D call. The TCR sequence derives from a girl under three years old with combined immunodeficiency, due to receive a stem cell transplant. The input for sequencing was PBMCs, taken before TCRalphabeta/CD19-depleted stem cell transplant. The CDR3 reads CASWGNTEAFF. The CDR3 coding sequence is TGTGCCAGCTGGGGGAACACTGAAGCTTTCTTT.